One sample yielded the 2 T cell receptor beta chains listed below, sequenced in a study of neoadjuvant anti-PD-1 for oral cavity cancer. TCRdb's copy holds only in-frame clones and misses some; the assay was immunoSEQ multiplex PCR. The repertoire consists of roughly 15,000 clones, with roughly 40% occurring once and the leading ten covering around 43%. Indicated time point: after neoadjuvant nivolumab, at surgical resection. Sequences were derived from tumor tissue, sampled after nivolumab (anti-PD-1) treatment. These receptors all come from a person aged 35 to 85 with oral cavity squamous cell carcinoma.

This clone was detected only a few times. This chain joins TRBV28 and TRBJ2-7; D is perhaps TRBD2 (6 bases). CDR3 size: 12 residues. Trimming took 3 bases from V and 9 from J, leaving 12 bases between them. Germline CDR1 and CDR2: MDHEN and SYDVKM. The CDR3 loop reads CASSLMGRGQYF. For the CDR3, the DNA is TGTGCCAGCAGTTTGATGGGGCGGGGGCAGTACTTC.

This chain links TRBV15 with TRBJ1-1; D remains unclear. The CDR3 runs 15 residues. Germline lookup yields CDR1 LNHNV and CDR2 YYDKDF (reference sequence). With 2 bases removed from V and 4 bases from J, the gap between germline ends came to 14 bases. The CDR3 here is CATSRNPGVGTEAFF. As DNA, the CDR3 is TGTGCCACCAGCAGAAACCCCGGGGTGGGCACTGAAGCTTTCTTT. The whole variable domain, remainder taken from reference TRBV15 and TRBJ1-1, is DAMVIQNPRYQVTQFGKPVTLSCSQTLNHNVMYWYQQKSSQAPKLLFHYYDKDFNNEADTPDNFQSRRPNTSFCFLDIRSPGLGDTAMYLCATSRNPGVGTEAFFGQGTRLTVV.